The entry below gives a single T cell receptor beta chain sequence along with its context. Its matching antigen is unknown. This specimen comes from a study of shared clonotypes between healthy human individuals. Study context: Per-donor plates numbered three CD4 naive, three CD4 memory, two CD8 naive and one CD8 memory.

Produced via immunoSEQ multiplex PCR; TCRdb's table is partial and in-frame only. This sample has over 1.5 million clones, with about 98% found just once. Regarding the study as a whole: Sharing across a few donors was seen in around 5% of naive CD4 clonotypes.

Germline V lookup: CDR1 SGHNT, CDR2 YYREEE (reference sequence). Trimming took 5 bases from V and 2 from J, leaving 17 bases between them. This CDR3 has 16 residues. Caucasian adults living in Nashville, Tennessee, provided all samples. This TCR was sampled from a man between 25 and 39 years old in good health. The chain combines TRBV5-4 with TRBJ2-1; possible D gene TRBD2, 7 bases. The sequencing sample was made of naive CD4+ T cells sorted from blood. Stated subset: CD45RA+ positively selected. CDR3 loop: CASSQPSGDTYNEQFF. Written as DNA, the CDR3 is TGTGCCAGCAGTCAACCAAGCGGGGACACCTACAATGAGCAGTTCTTC. Together with reference TRBV5-4 and TRBJ2-1, the CDR3 gives the full variable domain: ETGVTQSPTHLIKTRGQQVTLRCSSQSGHNTVSWYQQALGQGPQFIFQYYREEENGRGNFPPRFSGLQFPNYSSELNVNALELDDSALYLCASSQPSGDTYNEQFFGPGTRLTVL.